This section outlines one T cell receptor (beta chain) sequence together with its context. Its target is unknown. At one boundary the junction diverges from the germline segment, which might be a read error. This sample stems from a study of glioma-infiltrating T cells. Study-wide findings and caveats: Gliomas, especially low-grade, showed above-expected tissue-blood divergence; non-neoplastic patients showed below.

Germline V lookup: CDR1 MNHNS, CDR2 SASEGT. This CDR3 has 16 residues. The iRepertoire nested amplicon-rescue multiplex PCR amplified TCR alpha and beta CDR3s from RNA. TCRdb re-derived calls from the multiplex PCR reads in MiXCR, one entry per CDR3 protein. Of approximately 120,000 distinct CDR3 sequences in the sample, 23% are singletons; the top ten hold over 12%. The gene calls are TRBV6-1 and TRBJ2-5; D gene ambiguous. The receptor was derived from a human donor with low-grade glioma or glioblastoma, undergoing nonglioma brain surgery, or in good health (not recorded which). The specimen sequenced was glioma tissue, nonneoplastic brain tissue, or PBMCs (not recorded which). In DNA form, the CDR3 reads TGTGCCCGCCGGCCCTTCGGCCTCGCGGCTGCCGCGCCCCCGTCCTTC. It translates to CARRPFGLAAAAPPSF.